A selection of T cell receptor beta chains follows, all from one sample in a study of CD8 T cells in Susac syndrome. TCRdb ran MiXCR on the immunoSEQ multiplex PCR reads and lists one entry per CDR3 protein. The repertoire holds 150,000 to 200,000 distinct CDR3 sequences, 90% to 95% seen once, with around 0.14% in the top ten. Sequenced sample: CD4+ T cells from PBMCs. These receptor sequences come from a human donor in good health. The CDR3 runs from the conserved cysteine through the conserved F or W. D genes are given only for firm matches. Size values are once, few and many counts, or a class for expanded clones, and some rows have none.

v_call	clone_size	j_call	d_call	cdr3_aa	cdr3_nt
TRBV18	-	TRBJ2-7	-	CASSPDYEQYF	TGTGCCAGCTCACCCGACTACGAGCAGTACTTC
TRBV20-1	-	TRBJ2-1	-	CSALSGPSGEQFF	TGCAGTGCTCTCTCCGGGCCCAGCGGTGAGCAGTTCTTC
TRBV9	once	TRBJ1-6	-	CASSVTSSSYKSPLHF	TGTGCCAGCAGCGTAACGTCGAGCTCCTATAAGTCACCCCTCCACTTT
TRBV6-2/TRBV6-3	-	TRBJ2-7	-	CASSSGPAAQYF	TGTGCCAGCAGTTCCGGCCCCGCGGCGCAGTACTTC
TRBV20-1	once	TRBJ2-3	-	CSAPDNPTDTQYF	TGCAGTGCGCCGGACAACCCCACAGATACGCAGTATTTT
TRBV20-1	-	TRBJ2-3	-	CSAKDALASDTQYF	TGCAGTGCTAAAGACGCGCTAGCGTCAGATACGCAGTATTTT
TRBV5-4	-	TRBJ2-1	TRBD2	CASSPPGLGGGEQFF	TGTGCCAGCAGCCCTCCGGGACTAGGGGGGGGTGAGCAGTTCTTC
TRBV5-1	-	TRBJ2-3	-	CASMRGGSTDTQYF	TGCGCCAGCATGCGCGGGGGCAGCACAGATACGCAGTATTTT
TRBV23-1	-	TRBJ1-2	-	CASSHPSSGTQFYGYTF	TGCGCCAGCAGTCATCCTAGCAGTGGCACTCAATTCTATGGCTACACCTTC
TRBV3-1	-	TRBJ1-1	-	CASSLQERTEAFF	TGTGCCAGCAGCCTACAGGAGAGGACTGAAGCTTTCTTT
TRBV4-3	-	TRBJ2-3	TRBD1	CASSLGTGGMDTQYF	TGCGCCAGCAGCCTTGGGACAGGGGGAATGGATACGCAGTATTTT
TRBV7-9	-	TRBJ2-3	-	CASSSTGGTQYF	TGTGCCAGCAGCTCCACCGGGGGTACGCAGTATTTT
TRBV2	-	TRBJ2-7	-	CASRDLVGAPYEQYF	TGTGCCAGCAGGGATCTCGTCGGGGCCCCCTACGAGCAGTACTTC
TRBV20-1	-	TRBJ2-3	TRBD2	CSAETSGGSSTDTQYF	TGCAGTGCTGAGACTAGCGGGGGTTCTAGCACAGATACGCAGTATTTT
TRBV18	-	TRBJ2-1	-	CASSPRTSGHNEQFF	TGTGCCAGCTCACCACGAACTAGTGGGCACAATGAGCAGTTCTTC
TRBV7-9	-	TRBJ1-2	-	CASSLGDRPEGYTF	TGTGCCAGCAGCTTAGGAGACAGGCCCGAAGGCTACACCTTC
TRBV9	-	TRBJ1-5	-	CASSKSHRNNQPQHF	TGTGCCAGCAGCAAAAGTCACAGGAACAATCAGCCCCAGCATTTT
TRBV3-1	-	TRBJ2-7	TRBD1	CASSPNPGQGSYEQYF	TGTGCCAGCAGCCCTAACCCGGGACAGGGATCCTACGAGCAGTACTTC
TRBV15	-	TRBJ2-7	TRBD2	CATSKSGGYEQYF	TGTGCCACCAGCAAGAGCGGGGGCTACGAGCAGTACTTC
TRBV27	-	TRBJ2-7	-	CASTGRGEQYF	TGTGCCAGCACTGGAAGGGGGGAGCAGTACTTC
TRBV7-9	-	TRBJ1-1	-	CASSLSPGEAFF	TGTGCCAGCAGCTTATCCCCGGGGGAAGCTTTCTTT
TRBV3-1	-	TRBJ2-7	-	CASSHYEQYF	TGTGCCAGCAGCCACTACGAGCAGTACTTC
TRBV9	-	TRBJ2-7	-	CASSPGIASYEQYF	TGTGCCAGCAGCCCCGGGATCGCTTCCTACGAGCAGTACTTC
TRBV6-6	-	TRBJ2-1	-	CASSTNRVTAYNEQFF	TGTGCCAGCAGTACTAACAGGGTAACAGCCTACAATGAGCAGTTCTTC
TRBV7-9	-	TRBJ2-7	TRBD1	CASSLDRGTYEQYF	TGTGCCAGCAGCTTGGACAGGGGTACCTACGAGCAGTACTTC
TRBV15	-	TRBJ2-3	-	CATSRDRGGQRTDTQYF	TGTGCCACCAGCAGAGATCGAGGGGGTCAACGCACAGATACGCAGTATTTT
TRBV6-2/TRBV6-3	-	TRBJ2-1	TRBD2	CASRTSGGALEQFF	TGTGCCAGCAGGACTAGCGGGGGGGCACTTGAGCAGTTCTTC
TRBV6-2/TRBV6-3	-	TRBJ2-7	-	CASSYNSAGYEQYF	TGTGCCAGCAGTTACAATTCGGCGGGCTACGAGCAGTACTTC
TRBV20-1	-	TRBJ1-5	-	CSARDTTGNQPQHF	TGCAGTGCTAGAGACACTACGGGGAATCAGCCCCAGCATTTT
TRBV20-1	-	TRBJ1-3	-	CSAREAGSGNTIYF	TGCAGTGCTAGAGAGGCCGGCTCTGGAAACACCATATATTTT
TRBV6-6	-	TRBJ1-2	-	CASSPQAVYGYTF	TGTGCCAGCAGCCCACAGGCTGTCTATGGCTACACCTTC
TRBV19	-	TRBJ1-2	-	CASSKSNYGNTF	TGTGCCAGTAGCAAAAGTAACTATGGCAACACCTTC
TRBV4-3	-	TRBJ2-3	TRBD2	CASSQGGAGGTDTQYF	TGCGCCAGCAGCCAAGGGGGAGCGGGGGGGACAGATACGCAGTATTTT
TRBV7-9	-	TRBJ1-1	-	CASSLSAGDRTEAFF	TGTGCCAGCAGCTTATCTGCAGGGGACCGCACTGAAGCTTTCTTT
TRBV20-1	-	TRBJ1-4	-	CSARDPRAGSEKLFF	TGCAGTGCTAGAGATCCTAGGGCTGGAAGTGAAAAACTGTTTTTT
TRBV15	-	TRBJ2-6	-	CATSRGQTSGANVLTF	TGTGCCACCAGCAGAGGACAGACCTCTGGGGCCAACGTCCTGACTTTC
TRBV9	once	TRBJ2-5	-	CASSSHASEIETQYF	TGTGCCAGCAGCTCTCACGCCTCGGAAATAGAGACCCAGTACTTC
TRBV4-1	-	TRBJ1-5	-	CASSQDGSYQPQHF	TGCGCCAGCAGCCAAGATGGCAGCTATCAGCCCCAGCATTTT
TRBV28	-	TRBJ1-2	-	CASRVLNGYTF	TGTGCCAGCAGGGTATTGAATGGCTACACCTTC
TRBV7-2	-	TRBJ2-3	TRBD2	CASSLLAGTTDTQYF	TGTGCCAGCAGCTTACTAGCGGGGACCACAGATACGCAGTATTTT
TRBV5-1	-	TRBJ2-3	TRBD2	CASSASGIATDTQYF	TGCGCCAGCAGCGCTAGCGGGATAGCCACAGATACGCAGTATTTT
TRBV9	-	TRBJ2-3	TRBD2	CASSVGPSGASTDTQYF	TGTGCCAGCAGCGTAGGTCCTAGCGGGGCTAGCACAGATACGCAGTATTTT
TRBV23-1	-	TRBJ2-1	-	CASSQETHNEQFF	TGCGCCAGCAGTCAGGAGACACACAATGAGCAGTTCTTC
TRBV20-1	-	TRBJ2-1	TRBD1	CSASLPGQSNNEQFF	TGCAGTGCTAGTCTCCCGGGACAGAGCAACAATGAGCAGTTCTTC
TRBV29-1	-	TRBJ2-3	TRBD2	CSVEVSSGETDTQYF	TGCAGCGTTGAAGTATCTAGCGGGGAAACAGATACGCAGTATTTT
TRBV15	-	TRBJ2-1	TRBD2	CATSRALGTSGFNEQFF	TGTGCCACCAGCAGAGCGCTAGGGACTAGCGGATTCAATGAGCAGTTCTTC
TRBV7-2	-	TRBJ2-1	TRBD2	CASSHRAGGLGEQFF	TGTGCCAGCAGTCATCGAGCGGGGGGGCTCGGTGAGCAGTTCTTC
TRBV18	-	TRBJ2-1	TRBD2	CASSVRLADSYNEQFF	TGTGCCAGCTCAGTGAGGCTAGCGGACTCCTACAATGAGCAGTTCTTC
TRBV5-6	-	TRBJ1-1	-	CASSLVLQGRAFF	TGTGCCAGCAGCTTGGTGTTGCAGGGACGGGCTTTCTTT
TRBV7-2	-	TRBJ2-7	-	CASSATGGSEQYF	TGTGCCAGCAGCGCCACTGGGGGGTCCGAGCAGTACTTC
TRBV12-3/TRBV12-4	-	TRBJ1-6	-	CASSLGEVGVSPLHF	TGTGCCAGCTCCCTGGGCGAGGTCGGTGTCTCACCCCTCCACTTT
TRBV9	-	TRBJ2-3	TRBD2	CASSVGREGLRDTQYF	TGTGCCAGCAGCGTAGGCCGGGAGGGCCTTAGAGATACGCAGTATTTT